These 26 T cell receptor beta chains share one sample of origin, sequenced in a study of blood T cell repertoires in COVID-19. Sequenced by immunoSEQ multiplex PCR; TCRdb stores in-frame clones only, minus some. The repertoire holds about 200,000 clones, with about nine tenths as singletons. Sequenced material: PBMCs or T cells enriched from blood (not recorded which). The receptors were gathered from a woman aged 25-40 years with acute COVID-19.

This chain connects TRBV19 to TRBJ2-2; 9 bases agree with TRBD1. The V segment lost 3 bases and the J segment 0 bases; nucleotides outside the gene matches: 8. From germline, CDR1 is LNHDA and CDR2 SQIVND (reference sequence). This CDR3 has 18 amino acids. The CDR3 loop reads CASSISRTGAANTGELFF. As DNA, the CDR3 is TGTGCCAGTAGTATCTCGAGGACAGGGGCGGCGAACACCGGGGAGCTGTTTTTT.

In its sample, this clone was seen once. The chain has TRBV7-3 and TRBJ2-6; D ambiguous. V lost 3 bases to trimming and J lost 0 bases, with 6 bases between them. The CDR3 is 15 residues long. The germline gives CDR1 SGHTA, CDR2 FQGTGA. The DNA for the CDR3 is TGTGCCAGCAGCTTTACGGGCTCTGGGGCCAACGTCCTGACTTTC. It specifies CASSFTGSGANVLTF.

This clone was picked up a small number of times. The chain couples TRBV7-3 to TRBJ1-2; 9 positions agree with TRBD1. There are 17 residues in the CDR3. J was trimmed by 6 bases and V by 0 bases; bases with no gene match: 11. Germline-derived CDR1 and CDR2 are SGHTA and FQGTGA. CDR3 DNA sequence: TGTGCCAGCAGCTTAACTCCGGGACAGGGATGGGTCGATGGCTACACCTTC. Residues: CASSLTPGQGWVDGYTF.

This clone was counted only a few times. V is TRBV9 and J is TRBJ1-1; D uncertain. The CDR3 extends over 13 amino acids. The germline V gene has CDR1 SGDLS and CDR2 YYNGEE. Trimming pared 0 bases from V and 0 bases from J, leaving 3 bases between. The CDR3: CASSVVVNTEAFF. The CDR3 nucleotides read TGTGCCAGCAGCGTAGTAGTGAACACTGAAGCTTTCTTT.

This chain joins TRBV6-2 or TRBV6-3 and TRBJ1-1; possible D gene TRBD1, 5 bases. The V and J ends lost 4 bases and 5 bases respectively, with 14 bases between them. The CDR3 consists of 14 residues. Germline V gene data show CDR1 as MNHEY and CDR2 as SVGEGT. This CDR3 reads CASSSSRGKTEAFF. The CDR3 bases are TGTGCCAGCAGTTCGTCAAGGGGTAAAACTGAAGCTTTCTTT.

The chain's CDR3 is CASSPEWYELFF. The CDR3 DNA reads TGTGCCAGCAGTCCTGAGTGGTACGAACTGTTTTTT. The chain uses TRBV28 and TRBJ1-4; D call uncertain. V lost 5 bases and J 12 bases, leaving 13 bases between the germline ends. Germline V gene data show CDR1 as MDHEN and CDR2 as SYDVKM. The length of the CDR3 is 12 residues. Drawing the rest from reference TRBV28 and TRBJ1-4, the complete variable domain is DVKVTQSSRYLVKRTGEKVFLECVQDMDHENMFWYRQDPGLGLRLIYFSYDVKMKEKGDIPEGYSVSREKKERFSLILESASTNQTSMYLCASSPEWYELFFGSGTQLSVL.

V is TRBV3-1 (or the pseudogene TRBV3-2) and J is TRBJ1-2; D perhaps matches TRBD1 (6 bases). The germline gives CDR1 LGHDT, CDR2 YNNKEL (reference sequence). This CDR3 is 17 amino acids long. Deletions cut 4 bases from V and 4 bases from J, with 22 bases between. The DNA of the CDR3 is TGTGCCAGCAGCCCTTGGCCGTCAGGGGTCGTCGGCTATGGCTACACCTTC. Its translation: CASSPWPSGVVGYGYTF.

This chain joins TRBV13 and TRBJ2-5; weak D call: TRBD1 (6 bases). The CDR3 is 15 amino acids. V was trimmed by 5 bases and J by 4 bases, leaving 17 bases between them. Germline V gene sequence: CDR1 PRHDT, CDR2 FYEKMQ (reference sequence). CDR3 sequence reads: CASSPKIPRGETQYF. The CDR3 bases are TGTGCCAGCAGCCCGAAGATACCCAGGGGAGAGACCCAGTACTTC. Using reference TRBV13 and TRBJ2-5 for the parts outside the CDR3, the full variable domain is AAGVIQSPRHLIKEKRETATLKCYPIPRHDTVYWYQQGPGQDPQFLISFYEKMQSDKGSIPDRFSAQQFSDYHSELNMSSLELGDSALYFCASSPKIPRGETQYFGPGTRLLVL.

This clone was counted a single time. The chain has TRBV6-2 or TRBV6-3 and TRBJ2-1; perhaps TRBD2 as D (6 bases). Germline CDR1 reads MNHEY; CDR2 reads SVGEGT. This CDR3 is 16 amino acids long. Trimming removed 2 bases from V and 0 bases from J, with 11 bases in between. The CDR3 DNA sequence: TGTGCCAGCAGTTACGGTGGGGGAGGCTCCTACAATGAGCAGTTCTTC. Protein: CASSYGGGGSYNEQFF.

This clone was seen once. CDR3 sequence (DNA): TGTGCCAGCAGCCGACAGGGCCAATCCAATCAGCCCCAGCATTTT. It is translated as CASSRQGQSNQPQHF. The genes are TRBV5-5 and TRBJ1-5; 7 nucleotides agree with TRBD1. With 4 bases clipped from V and 3 bases from J, the junction kept 7 bases outside the gene matches. Germline values: CDR1 SGHKS, CDR2 YYEKEE (reference sequence). CDR3 size: 15 residues. The entire variable domain, with the rest obtained from reference TRBV5-5 and TRBJ1-5, is as follows: DAGVTQSPTHLIKTRGQQVTLRCSPISGHKSVSWYQQVLGQGPQFIFQYYEKEERGRGNFPDRFSARQFPNYSSELNVNALLLGDSALYLCASSRQGQSNQPQHFGDGTRLSIL.

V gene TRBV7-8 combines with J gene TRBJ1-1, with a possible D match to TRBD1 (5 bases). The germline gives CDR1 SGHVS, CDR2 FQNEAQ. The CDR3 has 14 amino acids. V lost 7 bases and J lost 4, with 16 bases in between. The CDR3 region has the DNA TGTGCCAGCAACCCGTCCAGGGTGGGCACTGAAGCTTTCTTT. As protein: CASNPSRVGTEAFF.

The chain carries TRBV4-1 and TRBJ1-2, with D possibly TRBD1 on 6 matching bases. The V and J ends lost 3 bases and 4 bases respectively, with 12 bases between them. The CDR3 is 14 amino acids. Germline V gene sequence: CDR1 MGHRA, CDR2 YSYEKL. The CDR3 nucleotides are TGCGCCAGCAGCCATGGCGGGGGCTTCTATGGCTACACCTTC. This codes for CASSHGGGFYGYTF.

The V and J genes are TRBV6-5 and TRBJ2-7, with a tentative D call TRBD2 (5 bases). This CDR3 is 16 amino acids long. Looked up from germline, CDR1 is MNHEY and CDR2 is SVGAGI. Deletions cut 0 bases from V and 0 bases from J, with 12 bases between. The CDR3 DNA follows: TGTGCCAGCAGTTACTCCCAGGTGGGGAGCTCCTACGAGCAGTACTTC. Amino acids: CASSYSQVGSSYEQYF.

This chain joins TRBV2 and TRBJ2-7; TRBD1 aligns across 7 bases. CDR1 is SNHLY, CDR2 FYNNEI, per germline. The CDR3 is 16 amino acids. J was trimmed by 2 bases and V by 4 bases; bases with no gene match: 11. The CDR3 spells CASSGKPTGFTYEQYF. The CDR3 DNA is TGTGCCAGCAGTGGGAAACCGACAGGGTTCACCTACGAGCAGTACTTC.

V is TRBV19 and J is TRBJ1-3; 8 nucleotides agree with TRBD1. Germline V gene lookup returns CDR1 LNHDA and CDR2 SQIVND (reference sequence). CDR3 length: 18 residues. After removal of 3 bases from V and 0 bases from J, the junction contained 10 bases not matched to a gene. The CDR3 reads CASSMRGWTGRSGNTIYF. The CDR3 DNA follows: TGTGCCAGTAGTATGCGGGGGTGGACAGGGCGCTCTGGAAACACCATATATTTT.

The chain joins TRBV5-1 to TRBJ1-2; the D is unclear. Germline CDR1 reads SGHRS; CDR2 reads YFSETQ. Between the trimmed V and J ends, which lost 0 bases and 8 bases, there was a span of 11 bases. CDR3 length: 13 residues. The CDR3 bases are TGCGCCAGCAGCTTGGGACCAGCGTCAGGCTACACCTTC. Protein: CASSLGPASGYTF.

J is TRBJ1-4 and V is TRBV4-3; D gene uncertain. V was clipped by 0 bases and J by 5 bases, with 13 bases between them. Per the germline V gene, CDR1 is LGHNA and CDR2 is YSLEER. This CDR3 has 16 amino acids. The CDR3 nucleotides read TGCGCCAGCAGCCAAGATGTTTTCCAGGTGAATGAAAAACTGTTTTTT. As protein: CASSQDVFQVNEKLFF.

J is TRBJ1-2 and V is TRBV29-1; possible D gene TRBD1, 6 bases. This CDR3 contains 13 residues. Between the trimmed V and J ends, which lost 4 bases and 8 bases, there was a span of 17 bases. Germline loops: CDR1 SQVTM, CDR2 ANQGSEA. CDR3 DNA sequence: TGCAGCGTTGGAAGCAGGGACACGGGGGGCTACACCTTC. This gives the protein CSVGSRDTGGYTF.

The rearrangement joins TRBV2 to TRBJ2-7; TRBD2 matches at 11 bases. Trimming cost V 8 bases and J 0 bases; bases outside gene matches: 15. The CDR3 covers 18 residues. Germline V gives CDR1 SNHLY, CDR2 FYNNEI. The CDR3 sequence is CASLNGVAGGSSSYEQYF. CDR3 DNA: TGTGCCAGCCTCAACGGGGTAGCGGGGGGGTCGAGCTCCTACGAGCAGTACTTC.

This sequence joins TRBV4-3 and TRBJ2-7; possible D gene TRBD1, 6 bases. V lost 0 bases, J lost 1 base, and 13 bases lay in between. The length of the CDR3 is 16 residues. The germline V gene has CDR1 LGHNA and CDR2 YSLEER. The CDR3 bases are TGCGCCAGCAGCCAAGATGGCATAGGGGGATCCTACGAGCAGTACTTC. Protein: CASSQDGIGGSYEQYF.

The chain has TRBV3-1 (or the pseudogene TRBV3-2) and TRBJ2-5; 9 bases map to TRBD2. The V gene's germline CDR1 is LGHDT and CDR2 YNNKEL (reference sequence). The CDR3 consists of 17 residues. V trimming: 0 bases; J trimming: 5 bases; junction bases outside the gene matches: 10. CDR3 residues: CASSQDGASGEVETQYF. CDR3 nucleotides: TGTGCCAGCAGCCAAGATGGGGCTAGCGGGGAGGTGGAGACCCAGTACTTC.

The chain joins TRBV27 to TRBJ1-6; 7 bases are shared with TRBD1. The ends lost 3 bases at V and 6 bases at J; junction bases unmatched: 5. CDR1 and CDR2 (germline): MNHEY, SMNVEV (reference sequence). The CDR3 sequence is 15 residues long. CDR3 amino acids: CASSFLGQSNSPLHF. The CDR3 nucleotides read TGTGCCAGCAGTTTCCTGGGACAGTCTAATTCACCCCTCCACTTT.

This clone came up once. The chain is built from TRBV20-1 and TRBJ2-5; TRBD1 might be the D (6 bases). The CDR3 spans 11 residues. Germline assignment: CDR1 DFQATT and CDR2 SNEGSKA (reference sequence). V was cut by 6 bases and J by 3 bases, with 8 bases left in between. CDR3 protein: CSARTEETQYF. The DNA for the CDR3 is TGCAGTGCCAGGACAGAAGAGACCCAGTACTTC.

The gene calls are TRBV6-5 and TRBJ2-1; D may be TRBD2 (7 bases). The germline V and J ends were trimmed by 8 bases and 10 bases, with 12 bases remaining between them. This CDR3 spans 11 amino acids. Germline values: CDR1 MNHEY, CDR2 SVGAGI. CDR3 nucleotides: TGTGCCAGCCACTCGGGGGGCGAGCAGTTCTTC. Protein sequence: CASHSGGEQFF.

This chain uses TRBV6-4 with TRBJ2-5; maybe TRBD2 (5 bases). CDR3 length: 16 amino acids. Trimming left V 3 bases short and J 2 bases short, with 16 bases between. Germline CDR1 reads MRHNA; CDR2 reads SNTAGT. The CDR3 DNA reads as TGTGCCAGCAGTGAACCCCCCGGGGATAGACAAGAGACCCAGTACTTC. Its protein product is CASSEPPGDRQETQYF.

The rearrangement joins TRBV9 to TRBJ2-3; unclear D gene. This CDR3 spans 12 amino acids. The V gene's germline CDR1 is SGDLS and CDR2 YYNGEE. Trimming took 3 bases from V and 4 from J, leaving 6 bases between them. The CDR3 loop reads CASSALSDTQYF. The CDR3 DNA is TGTGCCAGCAGCGCCCTTTCAGATACGCAGTATTTT.